Described below is a single T cell receptor (beta chain) sequence and its context. This CDR3 comprises 15 residues. The V gene's germline CDR1 is ENHRY and CDR2 SYGVKD. With 4 bases clipped from V and 4 bases from J, the junction kept 3 bases outside the gene matches. The data were obtained in a study of blood T cell repertoires in COVID-19. Across the whole study: The United States, Italy and Spain were the sources of the acute and convalescent COVID-19 samples.

Original methodology: Estimation of nucleated cell counts relied on the amplification of reference gene primers. Profiling relied on immunoSEQ multiplex PCR, and the TCRdb table lists in-frame clones only, not all of them. V and J calls and clone size come straight from that table; D and trimming were deduced from the DNA. The sample lists some 110,000 clones; approximately 90% were seen once. The clonotype was recovered from a human donor with active COVID-19. The donor label of this sample is uncertain. Source material: peripheral blood. The V and J genes are TRBV10-3 and TRBJ2-3; 12 bases match TRBD2. The CDR3 region has the DNA TGTGCCATCAGTGGACTAGCGGGGGTCGCAGATACGCAGTATTTT. The encoded protein is CAISGLAGVADTQYF.